The 15 T cell receptor beta chains given below trace back to one sample, sequenced in a study of cytomegalovirus exposure and HLA in healthy donors. With 60 Vbeta and 13 Jbeta primers, the PCR was carried out. Repertoires were generated with immunoSEQ multiplex PCR, while TCRdb's copy carries only in-frame clones and drops some. Here the sample spans about 130,000 clones, less than 75% being singletons. Sample: PBMCs. All receptors come from a woman aged 40 to 50 in good health and CMV-seropositive.

Only a few counts were recorded for this clone. This chain connects TRBV19 to TRBJ1-4; a possible D gene is TRBD1 (5 bases). CDR1 LNHDA and CDR2 SQIVND come from the germline V gene (reference sequence). The CDR3 consists of 15 residues. V dropped 4 bases and J dropped 3 bases, with 12 bases sitting between them. Here the CDR3 DNA reads TGTGCCAGTAGTACATCAGGGTTATCTAATGAAAAACTGTTTTTT. Its translation: CASSTSGLSNEKLFF.

V and J are TRBV5-4 and TRBJ2-5; 9 nucleotides align to TRBD2. The J call is doubtful: the DNA matches TRBJ2-7 better. Germline V CDR1 and CDR2: SGHNT, YYREEE (reference sequence). The CDR3 has 14 amino acids. CDR3 in amino acids: CASRDISGSYEQYF. DNA of the CDR3: TGTGCCAGCAGGGATATTAGCGGGAGCTACGAGCAGTACTTC.

The gene calls are TRBV7-2 and TRBJ2-5; 7 bases agree with TRBD2. After removal of 11 bases from V and 5 bases from J, the junction contained 14 bases not matched to a gene. Germline CDR1 SGHTA, CDR2 FQGNSA. The CDR3 runs to 14 residues. CDR3 in amino acids: CAVPVGGFIETQYF. The CDR3 coding sequence is TGTGCCGTTCCTGTCGGGGGGTTCATTGAGACCCAGTACTTC.

This chain joins TRBV28 and TRBJ2-1; 7 bases fit TRBD2. The CDR3 sequence is 15 residues long. Germline CDR1 reads MDHEN; CDR2 reads SYDVKM. The J segment lost 7 bases and the V segment lost 2 bases, leaving 8 bases of the junction unmatched. CDR3 in amino acids: CASSLARAGVNEQFF. As DNA, the CDR3 is TGTGCCAGCAGTTTAGCCCGCGCGGGAGTGAATGAGCAGTTCTTC. Full variable domain (outside the CDR3, taken from reference TRBV28 and TRBJ2-1): DVKVTQSSRYLVKRTGEKVFLECVQDMDHENMFWYRQDPGLGLRLIYFSYDVKMKEKGDIPEGYSVSREKKERFSLILESASTNQTSMYLCASSLARAGVNEQFFGPGTRLTVL.

The CDR3 protein is CASRLQGAVRETQYF. CDR3 sequence (DNA): TGCGCCAGCAGGCTGCAGGGGGCGGTCAGAGAGACCCAGTACTTC. The chain has TRBV5-1 and TRBJ2-5; 8 bases map to TRBD1. The CDR3 extends over 15 amino acids. V dropped 5 bases and J dropped 4; count of bases not matched to a gene: 10. Germline V gene data show CDR1 as SGHRS and CDR2 as YFSETQ.

The genes are TRBV19 and TRBJ2-2; D ambiguous. The CDR3 length is 13 residues. With 1 base removed from V and 4 bases from J, the gap between germline ends came to 4 bases. Germline CDR1 is LNHDA and CDR2 is SQIVND (reference sequence). CDR3 coding DNA: TGTGCCAGTAGTATAGCCAGCACCGGGGAGCTGTTTTTT. Its protein product is CASSIASTGELFF.

The V call is TRBV5-1, the J call TRBJ2-2; 8 nucleotides line up with TRBD2. The CDR3 extends over 16 amino acids. Per the germline V gene, CDR1 is SGHRS and CDR2 is YFSETQ. The V gene end was trimmed by 3 bases and the J gene end by 6 bases; junction bases not matched to a gene: 10. The CDR3 DNA sequence: TGCGCCAGCAGCTCGACAGCGGGAGTAACGGCCGGGGAGCTGTTTTTT. This sequence encodes CASSSTAGVTAGELFF.

This rearrangement joins TRBV27 to TRBJ2-2, with D possibly being TRBD2 (5 bases). With 4 bases removed from V and 2 bases from J, the gap between germline ends came to 11 bases. Germline V gene data show CDR1 as MNHEY and CDR2 as SMNVEV (reference sequence). CDR3 length: 15 amino acids. The CDR3 nucleotides are TGTGCCAGCAGTTGGACTCTTCCTAACACCGGGGAGCTGTTTTTT. Protein product: CASSWTLPNTGELFF.

This clone was seen only once. V gene TRBV6-5 combines with J gene TRBJ1-5, with D possibly TRBD1 on 6 matching bases. This CDR3 has 15 residues. The V end was cut by 6 bases, the J end by 0 bases, with 12 bases between. Germline CDR1 MNHEY, CDR2 SVGAGI. As DNA, the CDR3 is TGTGCCAGCAGCCCCGGACAGTATAGCAATCAGCCCCAGCATTTT. Its translation is CASSPGQYSNQPQHF.

This clone was seen only a few times. V and J are TRBV7-8 and TRBJ2-7; no clear D gene. V lost 5 bases and J lost 4, with 21 bases in between. Germline values: CDR1 SGHVS, CDR2 FQNEAQ. This CDR3 has 16 residues. CDR3 in DNA: TGTGCCAGCAGCGTTAATGTAGCTATTCAGACTTACGAGCAGTACTTC. As protein: CASSVNVAIQTYEQYF. Combining the CDR3 with reference TRBV7-8 and TRBJ2-7 gives the whole variable domain GAGVSQSPRYKVAKRGQDVALRCDPISGHVSLFWYQQALGQGPEFLTYFQNEAQLDKSGLPSDRFFAERPEGSVSTLKIQRTQQEDSAVYLCASSVNVAIQTYEQYFGPGTRLTVT.

V is TRBV6-5 and J is TRBJ1-1; D gene uncertain. With 0 bases removed from V and 4 bases from J, the gap between germline ends came to 12 bases. Germline CDR1 reads MNHEY; CDR2 reads SVGAGI. The CDR3 has 15 residues. The CDR3 protein is CASSYSRGLRTEAFF. As DNA, the CDR3 is TGTGCCAGCAGTTACTCGAGAGGGTTACGCACTGAAGCTTTCTTT.

This clone was detected once. The V and J genes are TRBV28 and TRBJ2-6; 8 positions agree with TRBD2. From germline, CDR1 is MDHEN and CDR2 SYDVKM. The CDR3 has 15 amino acids. V lost 4 bases to trimming and J lost 2 bases; unmatched junction nucleotides: 1. The CDR3 DNA reads TGTGCCAGCAGTTCCGGGGGGGCTGGGGCCAACGTCCTGACTTTC. This sequence encodes CASSSGGAGANVLTF.

The chain joins TRBV7-2 to TRBJ2-7, with 10 positions matching TRBD1. This CDR3 is 15 amino acids long. The germline V gene has CDR1 SGHTA and CDR2 FQGNSA. V lost 3 bases, J lost 2 bases, and 4 bases stayed unmatched. CDR3 in amino acids: CASSLSGTGAYEQYF. For the CDR3, the DNA is TGTGCCAGCAGCTTGTCCGGGACAGGGGCCTACGAGCAGTACTTC.

The chain joins TRBV27 to TRBJ2-3; 7 positions agree with TRBD2. J gave up 3 bases and V 5 bases, and 11 bases lay outside the gene matches. CDR1 and CDR2 from the germline V gene are MNHEY and SMNVEV (reference sequence). The CDR3 contains 16 residues. The CDR3 reads CASSLTLAVETDTQYF. The CDR3 DNA reads TGTGCCAGCAGTCTTACCCTAGCGGTGGAGACAGATACGCAGTATTTT.

In DNA, the CDR3 is TGTGCCAGCAGCGCGACAGGGGGCGAATGGGATACGCAGTATTTT. It yields the protein CASSATGGEWDTQYF. The J gene is TRBJ2-3, the V gene TRBV2; the match to TRBD1 covers 10 bases. Germline values: CDR1 SNHLY, CDR2 FYNNEI. The CDR3 contains 15 residues. V lost 6 bases and J lost 6; bases outside the gene matches: 9.